This T cell receptor (beta chain) was sequenced during a study of shared clonotypes between healthy human individuals. Study-wide context: Three men and a couple of women, aged 18 to 49, were donors.

The assay was immunoSEQ multiplex PCR, and TCRdb's table has in-frame clones only and misses some. The table records 2.5 million or so clones, approximately 90% of them present only once. The germline V gene encodes CDR1 SGDLS and CDR2 YYNGEE. V was cut by 0 bases and J by 2 bases, with 12 bases left in between. This CDR3 spans 16 amino acids. The chain carries TRBV9 and TRBJ2-1; D is unclear. Material: naive CD4+ T cells sorted from blood. Subset defined: CD45RA+ positively selected. The sequence derives from a young man in good health. CDR3 sequence reads: CASSVDGAYTYNEQFF. Here the CDR3 DNA reads TGTGCCAGCAGCGTAGATGGAGCTTACACCTACAATGAGCAGTTCTTC.